These 10 T cell receptor beta chains originate from one sample sequenced in a study of T-cell memory formation after mild COVID-19 (dated by TCRdb to about 2021). Library generation was performed with 5' RACE. TCRdb shows the sequencer as Illumina NovaSeq 6000. TCRdb handled the public reads itself, with Q25 trimming in fastp and clone calling in MiXCR, and kept productive beta chains. Duplicate CDR3 protein sequences are folded into a single record with the most common DNA and genes. For this sample the table gives about 340,000 distinct CDR3 sequences, of which under 25% were detected only once. Approximately 13% of the sample goes to the ten largest clones. The sample comprised PBMCs or a T cell subset sorted from them (not recorded which). These receptors were collected from an adult woman who had mild COVID-19 (a few samples of this study predate the infection). The sample titles of this study are shuffled in the database, so cell type and time point are left out; the donor was told from shared clones.

This clonotype was seen a few times. The CDR3 is CASSMTPGLGFKDEQFF. CDR3 nucleotide sequence: TGTGCCAGCAGCATGACGCCGGGACTAGGATTCAAAGATGAGCAGTTCTTC. The chain employs TRBV4-2 and TRBJ2-1; 8 bases are a match to TRBD2. This CDR3 contains 17 residues. The trim removed 5 bases at V and 8 bases at J, leaving 17 bases unmatched. CDR1 is LGHNA and CDR2 is YNFKEQ in the germline V gene.

This clonotype was seen a handful of times. The chain has TRBV11-2 and TRBJ2-5; D call uncertain. The V end was cut by 5 bases, the J end by 5 bases, with 9 bases between. Germline CDR1 and CDR2: SGHAT and FQNNGV. The CDR3 runs 12 residues. The CDR3 DNA reads TGTGCCAGCAGCGTATTGTCGGAGACCCAGTACTTC. It specifies CASSVLSETQYF.

J is TRBJ2-2 and V is TRBV5-1; D is ambiguous. V dropped 1 base and J dropped 3 bases, with 10 bases sitting between them. Germline lookup yields CDR1 SGHRS and CDR2 YFSETQ. The CDR3 length is 15 residues. The CDR3 sequence: CASSLSSGYTGELFF. The CDR3 region has the DNA TGCGCCAGCAGCTTGTCGTCCGGGTACACCGGGGAGCTGTTTTTT.

The genes are TRBV5-4 and TRBJ1-4, with TRBD1 matching over 7 bases. Germline CDR1 SGHNT, CDR2 YYREEE (reference sequence). V was clipped by 3 bases and J by 5 bases; unmatched bases: 7. The CDR3 is 15 amino acids. The DNA for the CDR3 is TGTGCCAGCAGCTCGACCGGGACAGTCAATGAAAAACTGTTTTTT. It specifies CASSSTGTVNEKLFF.

The V call is TRBV20-1, the J call TRBJ1-5; TRBD1 matches at 9 bases. With 6 bases clipped from V and 5 bases from J, the junction kept 14 bases outside the gene matches. CDR3 size: 16 residues. The V gene's germline CDR1 is DFQATT and CDR2 SNEGSKA (reference sequence). CDR3 residues: CSAIPLTGGVDQPQHF. CDR3 DNA sequence: TGCAGTGCGATACCCCTAACAGGGGGCGTCGATCAGCCCCAGCATTTT.

This clonotype was found a few times. The chain recombines TRBV6-2 or TRBV6-3 with TRBJ2-7, with 8 bases matching TRBD2. Trimming at V came to 9 bases and at J to 0 bases, leaving 10 bases not matched to a gene. This CDR3 is built from 15 residues. CDR1 MNHEY and CDR2 SVGEGT come from the germline V gene. The CDR3 protein is CASLRSSGTSYEQYF. The DNA for the CDR3 is TGTGCCAGTCTCCGGAGTAGCGGGACCTCCTACGAGCAGTACTTC.

The chain uses TRBV23-1 and TRBJ1-5; D call uncertain. TRBV23-1 is designated an ORF whose function remains uncertain. The CDR3 is 13 amino acids. The ends were cut back, 0 bases at V and 6 bases at J, with 6 bases in the middle. As DNA, the CDR3 is TGCGCCAGCAGTCAATCGGACTGTCAGCCCCAGCATTTT. Translation gives CASSQSDCQPQHF.

The rearrangement joins TRBV6-2 or TRBV6-3 to TRBJ1-1; possible D gene TRBD1, 5 bases. The length of the CDR3 is 13 residues. Germline V gene sequence: CDR1 MNHEY, CDR2 SVGEGT. With 10 bases removed from V and 0 bases from J, the gap between germline ends came to 12 bases. CDR3 nucleotides: TGTGCCACCGCGGGACCGATGAACACTGAAGCTTTCTTT. It codes for CATAGPMNTEAFF.

This chain connects TRBV28 to TRBJ2-1, with 10 nucleotides matching TRBD2. V was pared by 6 bases and J by 3 bases, with 11 bases of the junction left unmatched. Germline values: CDR1 MDHEN, CDR2 SYDVKM. The CDR3 totals 17 residues. The CDR3 here is CASSSPSGRGGYNEQFF. CDR3 DNA sequence: TGTGCCAGCAGCTCCCCCAGCGGGAGGGGCGGCTACAATGAGCAGTTCTTC.

The chain carries TRBV7-6 and TRBJ2-5; tentative D call: TRBD1 (7 bases). Trimming cost V 2 bases and J 5 bases, with 15 bases left between them. The CDR3 consists of 15 residues. Germline V gene lookup returns CDR1 SGHVS and CDR2 FNYEAQ. CDR3 amino acids: CASSLQGGEGETQYF. The DNA for the CDR3 is TGTGCCAGCAGCTTACAGGGGGGAGAGGGGGAGACCCAGTACTTC.